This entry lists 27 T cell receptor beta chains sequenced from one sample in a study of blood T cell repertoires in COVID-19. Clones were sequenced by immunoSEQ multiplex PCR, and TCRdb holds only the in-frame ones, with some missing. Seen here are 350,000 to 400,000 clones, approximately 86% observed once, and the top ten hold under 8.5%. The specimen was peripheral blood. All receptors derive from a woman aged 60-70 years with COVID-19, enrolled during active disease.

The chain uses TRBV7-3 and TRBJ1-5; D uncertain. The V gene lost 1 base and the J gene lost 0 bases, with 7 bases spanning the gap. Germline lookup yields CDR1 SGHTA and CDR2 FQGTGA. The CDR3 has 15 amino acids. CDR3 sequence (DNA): TGTGCCAGCAGCTTAAGCGGAGATAGCAATCAGCCCCAGCATTTT. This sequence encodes CASSLSGDSNQPQHF.

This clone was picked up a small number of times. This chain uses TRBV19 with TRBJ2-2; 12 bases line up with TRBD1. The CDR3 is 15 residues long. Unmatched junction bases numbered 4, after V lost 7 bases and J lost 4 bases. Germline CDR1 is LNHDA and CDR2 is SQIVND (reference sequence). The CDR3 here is CASIRDRGLTGELFF. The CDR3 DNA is TGTGCCAGTATAAGGGACAGGGGGCTCACCGGGGAGCTGTTTTTT.

As DNA, the CDR3 is TGTGCCAGCAGCACAACTCCGGGACTAGCGGGTTACCCAGCTGTAGATACGCAGTATTTT. Encoded protein: CASSTTPGLAGYPAVDTQYF. The chain combines TRBV11-3 with TRBJ2-3; 12 nucleotides match TRBD2. V trimming: 5 bases; J trimming: 5 bases; junction bases outside the gene matches: 20. This CDR3 is built from 20 residues. CDR1 and CDR2 (germline): SGHNT, YENEEA.

The CDR3 here is CASSGRDLSTDTQYF. The CDR3 nucleotides are TGTGCCAGTAGTGGCAGGGATCTCAGCACAGATACGCAGTATTTT. The chain employs TRBV19 and TRBJ2-3; the D gene is possibly TRBD1 (5 bases). Between the trimmed V and J ends, which lost 5 bases and 0 bases, there was a span of 12 bases. CDR1 is LNHDA, CDR2 SQIVND, per germline (reference sequence). The CDR3 is 15 amino acids.

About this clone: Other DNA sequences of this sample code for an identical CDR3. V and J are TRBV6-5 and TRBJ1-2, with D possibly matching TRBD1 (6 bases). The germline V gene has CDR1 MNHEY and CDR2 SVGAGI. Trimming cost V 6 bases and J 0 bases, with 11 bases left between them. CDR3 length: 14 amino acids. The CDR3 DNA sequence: TGTGCCAGCAGCCGACAGGATTCTAACTATGGCTACACCTTC. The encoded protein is CASSRQDSNYGYTF.

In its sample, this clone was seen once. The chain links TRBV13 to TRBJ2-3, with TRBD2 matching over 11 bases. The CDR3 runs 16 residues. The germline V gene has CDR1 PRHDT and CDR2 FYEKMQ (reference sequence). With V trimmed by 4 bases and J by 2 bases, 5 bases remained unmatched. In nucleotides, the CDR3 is TGTGCCAGCAGCTCCAGGACTAGCGGGCACACAGATACGCAGTATTTT. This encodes CASSSRTSGHTDTQYF. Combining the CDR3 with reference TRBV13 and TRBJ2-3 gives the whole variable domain AAGVIQSPRHLIKEKRETATLKCYPIPRHDTVYWYQQGPGQDPQFLISFYEKMQSDKGSIPDRFSAQQFSDYHSELNMSSLELGDSALYFCASSSRTSGHTDTQYFGPGTRLTVL.

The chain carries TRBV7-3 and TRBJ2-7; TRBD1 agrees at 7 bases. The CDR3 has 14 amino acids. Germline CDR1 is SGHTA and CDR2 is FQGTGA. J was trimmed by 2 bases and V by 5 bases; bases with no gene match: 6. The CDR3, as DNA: TGTGCCAGCAGCACGACGACAGGGCCCTACGAGCAGTACTTC. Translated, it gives CASSTTTGPYEQYF.

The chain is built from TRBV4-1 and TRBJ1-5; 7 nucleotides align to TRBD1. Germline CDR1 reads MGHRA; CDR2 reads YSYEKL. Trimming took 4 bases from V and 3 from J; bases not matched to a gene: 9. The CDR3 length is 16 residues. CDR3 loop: CASSPRQGVINQPQHF. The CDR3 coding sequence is TGCGCCAGCAGCCCCCGCCAGGGGGTTATCAATCAGCCCCAGCATTTT.

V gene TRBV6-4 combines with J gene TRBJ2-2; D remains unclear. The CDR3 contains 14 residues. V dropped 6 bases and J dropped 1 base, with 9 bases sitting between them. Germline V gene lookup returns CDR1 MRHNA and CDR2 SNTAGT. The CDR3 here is CASSQHGNTGELFF. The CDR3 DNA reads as TGTGCCAGCAGCCAACATGGGAACACCGGGGAGCTGTTTTTT.

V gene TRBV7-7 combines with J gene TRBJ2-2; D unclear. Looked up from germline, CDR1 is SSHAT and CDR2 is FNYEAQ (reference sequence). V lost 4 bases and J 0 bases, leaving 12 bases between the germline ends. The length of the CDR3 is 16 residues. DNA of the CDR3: TGTGCCAGCAGCTCGACACCCTCCACGAACACCGGGGAGCTGTTTTTT. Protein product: CASSSTPSTNTGELFF.

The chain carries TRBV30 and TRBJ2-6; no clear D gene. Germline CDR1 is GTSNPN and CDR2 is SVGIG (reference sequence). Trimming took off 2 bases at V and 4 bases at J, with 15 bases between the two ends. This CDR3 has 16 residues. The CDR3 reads CAWSPFRFSGANVLTF. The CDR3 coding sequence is TGTGCCTGGAGTCCTTTCCGTTTCTCCGGGGCCAACGTCCTGACTTTC. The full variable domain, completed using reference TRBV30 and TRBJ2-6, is SQTIHQWPATLVQPVGSPLSLECTVEGTSNPNLYWYRQAAGRGLQLLFYSVGIGQISSEVPQNLSASRPQDRQFILSSKKLLLSDSGFYLCAWSPFRFSGANVLTFGAGSRLTVL.

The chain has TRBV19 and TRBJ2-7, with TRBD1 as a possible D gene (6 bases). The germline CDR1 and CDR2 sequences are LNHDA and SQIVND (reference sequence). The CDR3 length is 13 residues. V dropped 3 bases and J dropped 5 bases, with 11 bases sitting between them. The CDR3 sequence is CASSMARGHEQYF. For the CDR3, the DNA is TGTGCCAGTAGTATGGCCAGGGGCCACGAGCAGTACTTC.

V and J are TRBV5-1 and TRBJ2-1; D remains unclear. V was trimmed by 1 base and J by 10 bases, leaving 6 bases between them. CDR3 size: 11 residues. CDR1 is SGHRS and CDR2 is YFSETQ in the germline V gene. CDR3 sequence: CASSLSREQFF. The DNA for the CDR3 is TGCGCCAGCAGCTTGTCCAGAGAGCAGTTCTTC.

CDR3 coding DNA: TGCAGCGTTGTCTGGACTAGCGGGGCCACAGATACGCAGTATTTT. This translates into CSVVWTSGATDTQYF. The chain joins TRBV29-1 to TRBJ2-3; 12 bases match TRBD2. The junction had 4 bases not matched to a gene; V was cut back by 4 bases and J by 2 bases. The CDR3 totals 15 residues. CDR1 is SQVTM, CDR2 ANQGSEA, per germline.

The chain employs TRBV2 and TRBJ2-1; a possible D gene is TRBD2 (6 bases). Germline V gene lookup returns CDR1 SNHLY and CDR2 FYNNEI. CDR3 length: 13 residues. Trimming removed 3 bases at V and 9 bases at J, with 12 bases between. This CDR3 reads CASSEGGLGEQFF. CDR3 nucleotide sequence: TGTGCCAGCAGTGAGGGGGGTTTGGGTGAGCAGTTCTTC.

Here the CDR3 DNA reads TGCGCCAGCAGCAGACGGACAGGGAGCGCTGAAGCTTTCTTT. Encoded protein: CASSRRTGSAEAFF. This chain joins TRBV5-1 and TRBJ1-1, with TRBD1 matching over 8 bases. CDR3 length equals 14 residues. Germline V CDR1 and CDR2: SGHRS, YFSETQ. V lost 4 bases and J lost 6; bases outside the gene matches: 8.

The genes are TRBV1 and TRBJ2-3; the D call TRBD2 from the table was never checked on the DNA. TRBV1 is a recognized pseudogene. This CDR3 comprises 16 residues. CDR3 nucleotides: TGCACCAGCAGCCAAGTCGAGGAGTCTAGCACAGATACGCAGTATTTT. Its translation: CTSSQVEESSTDTQYF.

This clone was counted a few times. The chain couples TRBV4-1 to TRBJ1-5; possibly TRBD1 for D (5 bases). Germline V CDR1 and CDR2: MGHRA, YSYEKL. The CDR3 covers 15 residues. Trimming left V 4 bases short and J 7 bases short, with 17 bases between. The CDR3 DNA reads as TGCGCCAGCAGCCGCAACGCAGGGTCGTTACAGCCCCAGCATTTT. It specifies CASSRNAGSLQPQHF.

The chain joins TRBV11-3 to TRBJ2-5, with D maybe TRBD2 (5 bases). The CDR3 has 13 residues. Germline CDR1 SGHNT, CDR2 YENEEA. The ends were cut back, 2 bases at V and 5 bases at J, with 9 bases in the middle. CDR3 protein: CASSLWEIETQYF. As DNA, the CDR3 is TGTGCCAGCAGCTTATGGGAGATTGAGACCCAGTACTTC.

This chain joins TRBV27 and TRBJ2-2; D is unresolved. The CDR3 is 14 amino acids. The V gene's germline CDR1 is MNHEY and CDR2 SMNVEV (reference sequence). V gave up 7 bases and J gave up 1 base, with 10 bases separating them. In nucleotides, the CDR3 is TGTGCCAGCACACCACGGTTGAACACCGGGGAGCTGTTTTTT. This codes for CASTPRLNTGELFF.

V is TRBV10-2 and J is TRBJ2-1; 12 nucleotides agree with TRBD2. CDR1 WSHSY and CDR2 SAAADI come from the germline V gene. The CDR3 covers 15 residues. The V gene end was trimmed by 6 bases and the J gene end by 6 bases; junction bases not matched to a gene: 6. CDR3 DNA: TGCGCCAGCAGCCGGACTAGCGGGGCGTTCAATGAGCAGTTCTTC. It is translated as CASSRTSGAFNEQFF.

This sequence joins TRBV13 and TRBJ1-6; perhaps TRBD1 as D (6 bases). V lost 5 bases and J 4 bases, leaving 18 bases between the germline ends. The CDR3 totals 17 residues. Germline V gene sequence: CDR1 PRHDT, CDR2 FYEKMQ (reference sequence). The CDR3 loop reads CASSQVRARGYNSPLHF. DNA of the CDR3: TGTGCCAGCAGCCAAGTTAGGGCGAGGGGGTATAATTCACCCCTCCACTTT.

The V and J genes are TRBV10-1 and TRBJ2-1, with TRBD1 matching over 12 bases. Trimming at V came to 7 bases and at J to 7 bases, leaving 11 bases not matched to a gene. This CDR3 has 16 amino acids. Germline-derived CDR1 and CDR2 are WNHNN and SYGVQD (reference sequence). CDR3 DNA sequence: TGCGCCAGCAAGGAAGGTGGGACAGGGGGCAAGAATGAGCAGTTCTTC. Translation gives CASKEGGTGGKNEQFF.

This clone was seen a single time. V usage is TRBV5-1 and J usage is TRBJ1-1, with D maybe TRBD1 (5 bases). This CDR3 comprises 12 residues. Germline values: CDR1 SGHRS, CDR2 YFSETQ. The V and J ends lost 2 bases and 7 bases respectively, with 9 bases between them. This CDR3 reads CASSFAGYEAFF. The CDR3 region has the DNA TGCGCCAGCAGCTTTGCAGGGTATGAAGCTTTCTTT. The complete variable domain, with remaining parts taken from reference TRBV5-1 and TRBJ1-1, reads KAGVTQTPRYLIKTRGQQVTLSCSPISGHRSVSWYQQTPGQGLQFLFEYFSETQRNKGNFPGRFSGRQFSNSRSEMNVSTLELGDSALYLCASSFAGYEAFFGQGTRLTVV.

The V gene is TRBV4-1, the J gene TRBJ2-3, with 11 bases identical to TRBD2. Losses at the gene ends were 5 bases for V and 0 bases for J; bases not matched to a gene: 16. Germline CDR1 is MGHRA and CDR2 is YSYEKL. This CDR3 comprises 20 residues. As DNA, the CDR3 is TGCGCCAGCAGCGCCCGACCGCTCCGACTAGCGGGAACTAGCACAGATACGCAGTATTTT. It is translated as CASSARPLRLAGTSTDTQYF.

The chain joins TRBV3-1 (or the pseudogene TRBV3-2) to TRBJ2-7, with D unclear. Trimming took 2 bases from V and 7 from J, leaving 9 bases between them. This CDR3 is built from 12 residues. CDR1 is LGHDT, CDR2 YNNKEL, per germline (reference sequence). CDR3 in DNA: TGTGCCAGCAGCCAATACGAACAGGAGCAGTACTTC. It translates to CASSQYEQEQYF.

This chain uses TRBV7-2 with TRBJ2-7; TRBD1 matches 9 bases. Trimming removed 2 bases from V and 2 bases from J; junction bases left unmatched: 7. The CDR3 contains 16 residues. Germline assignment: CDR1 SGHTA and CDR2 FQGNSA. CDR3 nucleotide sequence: TGTGCCAGCAGCTTACTAGACAGGGGGGAAACCTACGAGCAGTACTTC. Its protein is CASSLLDRGETYEQYF.